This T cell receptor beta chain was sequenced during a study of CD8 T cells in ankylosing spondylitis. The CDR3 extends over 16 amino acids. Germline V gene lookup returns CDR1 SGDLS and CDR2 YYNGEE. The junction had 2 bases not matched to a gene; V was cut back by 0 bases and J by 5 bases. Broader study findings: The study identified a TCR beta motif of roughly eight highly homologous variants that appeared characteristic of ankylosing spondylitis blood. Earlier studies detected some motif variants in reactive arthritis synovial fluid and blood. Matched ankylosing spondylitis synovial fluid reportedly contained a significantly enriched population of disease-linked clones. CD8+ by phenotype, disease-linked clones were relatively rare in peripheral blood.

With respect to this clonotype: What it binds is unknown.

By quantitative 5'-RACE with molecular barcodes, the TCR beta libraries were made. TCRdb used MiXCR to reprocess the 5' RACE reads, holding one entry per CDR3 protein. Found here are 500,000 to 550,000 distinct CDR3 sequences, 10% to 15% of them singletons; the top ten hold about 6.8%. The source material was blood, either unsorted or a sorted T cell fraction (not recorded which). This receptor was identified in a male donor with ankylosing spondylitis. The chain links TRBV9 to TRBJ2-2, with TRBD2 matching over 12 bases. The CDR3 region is CASSVATSGRTGELFF. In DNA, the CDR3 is TGTGCCAGCAGCGTAGCTACTAGCGGGAGGACCGGGGAGCTGTTTTTT. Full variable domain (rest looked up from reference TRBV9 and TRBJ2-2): DSGVTQTPKHLITATGQRVTLRCSPRSGDLSVYWYQQSLDQGLQFLIQYYNGEERAKGNILERFSAQQFPDLHSELNLSSLELGDSALYFCASSVATSGRTGELFFGEGSRLTVL.